These 2 T cell receptor beta chains were sequenced from one sample in a study of T-cell reconstitution after alpha-beta-depleted transplantation in children. Library preparation (for TCRbeta) was performed with unique molecular identifiers. TCRdb redid the calling of the PCR reads with MiXCR, one entry per CDR3 protein. The sample yields a few hundred thousand distinct CDR3 sequences, 27% seen once. The source was PBMCs, collected before TCRalphabeta/CD19-depleted stem cell transplant. The origin of the receptors is a boy less than two years old with Wiskott-Aldrich syndrome, due to receive a stem cell transplant.

This chain uses TRBV15 with TRBJ2-3; 9 nucleotides align to TRBD2. The length of the CDR3 is 17 residues. Germline CDR1 reads LNHNV; CDR2 reads YYDKDF (reference sequence). Trimming took 1 base from V and 1 from J; bases not matched to a gene: 6. CDR3 sequence: CATSRGAVAGGTDTQYF. The CDR3 bases are TGTGCCACCAGCAGAGGTGCTGTAGCGGGAGGCACAGATACGCAGTATTTT.

Concerning this clonotype itself: At one end, the junction sequence differs from germline, possibly due to a read error. This chain joins TRBV5-1 and TRBJ2-7; weak D call: TRBD1 (5 bases). The CDR3 spans 15 residues. Germline V gene data show CDR1 as SGHRS and CDR2 as YFSETQ. The CDR3 coding sequence is TGCGCCAGCAGCTTACATGGCCAGGGCTCCTACCAGCAGTACTTC. Protein: CASSLHGQGSYQQYF. Using reference TRBV5-1 and TRBJ2-7 for the parts outside the CDR3, the full variable domain is KAGVTQTPRYLIKTRGQQVTLSCSPISGHRSVSWYQQTPGQGLQFLFEYFSETQRNKGNFPGRFSGRQFSNSRSEMNVSTLELGDSALYLCASSLHGQGSYQQYFGPGTRLTVT.